The 27 T cell receptor beta chains reported below all come from one sample, sequenced in a study of blood T cell repertoires in COVID-19. Profiled with immunoSEQ multiplex PCR; TCRdb holds only in-frame clones, not every one. Of some 380,000 clones in the sample, 85% to 90% were seen once. The sequenced sample was peripheral blood. The receptors were sampled from a man younger than 35 with active or convalescent COVID-19.

The chain combines TRBV28 with TRBJ1-1; D gene ambiguous. The CDR3 runs to 16 residues. CDR1 and CDR2 (germline): MDHEN, SYDVKM. V dropped 2 bases and J dropped 3 bases, with 16 bases sitting between them. The CDR3 nucleotides read TGTGCCAGCAGTTTAGTTGCGGCCGGCAGCCACACTGAAGCTTTCTTT. It specifies CASSLVAAGSHTEAFF.

This chain connects TRBV24-1 to TRBJ2-3, with TRBD1 identical over 8 bases. The germline V gene encodes CDR1 KGHDR and CDR2 SFDVKD. The V and J ends lost 7 bases and 1 base, in that order; junction bases with no gene match: 3. This CDR3 is built from 14 residues. The CDR3 DNA is TGTGCCACCAGACAGGGGGTGGGCACAGATACGCAGTATTTT. Translated, it gives CATRQGVGTDTQYF.

The chain recombines TRBV5-1 with TRBJ1-2; 8 positions match TRBD1. The CDR3 covers 15 residues. Trimming took 0 bases from V and 4 from J; bases not matched to a gene: 5. Germline V gene lookup returns CDR1 SGHRS and CDR2 YFSETQ. The chain's CDR3 is CASSLGAGGGYGYTF. CDR3 DNA sequence: TGCGCCAGCAGCTTGGGGGCAGGGGGCGGCTATGGCTACACCTTC.

This clone was seen only once. The J gene is TRBJ1-4, the V gene TRBV28, with D possibly matching TRBD1 (6 bases). The V gene lost 4 bases and the J gene lost 3 bases, with 21 bases spanning the gap. The CDR3 extends over 18 amino acids. Germline V gene data show CDR1 as MDHEN and CDR2 as SYDVKM. The CDR3 bases are TGTGCCAGCAGTTCCATAGGGGGATCGAAGTACCCTAATGAAAAACTGTTTTTT. Residues: CASSSIGGSKYPNEKLFF.

The rearrangement joins TRBV5-1 to TRBJ2-7; 11 bases agree with TRBD1. There are 15 residues in the CDR3. V lost 3 bases to trimming and J lost 4 bases; unmatched junction nucleotides: 6. Germline CDR1 and CDR2: SGHRS and YFSETQ. The CDR3 DNA follows: TGCGCCAGCAGCTCCGGACAGGGGGCGCTTTACGAGCAGTACTTC. Protein product: CASSSGQGALYEQYF.

The rearrangement links TRBV6-2 or TRBV6-3 to TRBJ2-1; 9 bases are a match to TRBD2. The CDR3 covers 16 residues. The germline CDR1 and CDR2 sequences are MNHEY and SVGEGT. V was clipped by 2 bases and J by 4 bases; unmatched bases: 6. The CDR3 DNA reads as TGTGCCAGCAGTTACCCCACGACTAGCGGTTACAATGAGCAGTTCTTC. Protein: CASSYPTTSGYNEQFF.

This sequence joins TRBV5-1 and TRBJ1-4; 7 positions agree with TRBD1. The ends lost 2 bases at V and 0 bases at J; junction bases unmatched: 4. The CDR3 has 16 residues. Germline CDR1 is SGHRS and CDR2 is YFSETQ. CDR3 in amino acids: CASSFGTGATNEKLFF. CDR3 nucleotides: TGCGCCAGCAGCTTTGGAACAGGGGCAACTAATGAAAAACTGTTTTTT.

The gene calls are TRBV5-1 and TRBJ2-5, with D possibly matching TRBD2 (7 bases). The germline V gene has CDR1 SGHRS and CDR2 YFSETQ. Between the trimmed V and J ends, which lost 1 base and 7 bases, there was a span of 20 bases. The CDR3 extends over 16 amino acids. The CDR3 sequence: CASSLTRIAGASTQYF. The CDR3 nucleotides read TGCGCCAGCAGCTTGACCCGGATCGCGGGGGCATCGACCCAGTACTTC.

This chain connects TRBV24-1 to TRBJ2-1, with 7 bases identical to TRBD1. The junction had 3 bases not matched to a gene; V was cut back by 2 bases and J by 3 bases. This CDR3 is 15 amino acids long. Germline V gene sequence: CDR1 KGHDR, CDR2 SFDVKD. This chain's CDR3 is CATSDSQGYYNEQFF. The DNA of the CDR3 is TGTGCCACCAGTGATTCACAGGGGTACTACAATGAGCAGTTCTTC.

This clone was observed a single time. The CDR3 region has the DNA TGTGCCAGCACTGGGGCAGAAACTAACTATGGCTACACCTTC. This encodes CASTGAETNYGYTF. The chain has TRBV6-5 and TRBJ1-2; D may be TRBD1 (5 bases). Trimming left V 7 bases short and J 0 bases short, with 12 bases between. The V gene's germline CDR1 is MNHEY and CDR2 SVGAGI. This CDR3 comprises 14 residues.

The J gene is TRBJ1-6, the V gene TRBV4-3; TRBD1 matches 8 bases. The CDR3 runs to 15 residues. J gave up 7 bases and V 2 bases, and 4 bases lay outside the gene matches. Germline loops: CDR1 LGHNA, CDR2 YSLEER. Here the CDR3 DNA reads TGCGCCAGCAGCCAACAAACAGGGGGGAATTCACCCCTCCACTTT. It translates to CASSQQTGGNSPLHF.

The chain is built from TRBV27 and TRBJ2-1, with TRBD2 as a possible D gene (5 bases). This CDR3 is built from 16 residues. Germline V gene sequence: CDR1 MNHEY, CDR2 SMNVEV (reference sequence). V lost 2 bases to trimming and J lost 8 bases, with 19 bases between them. The CDR3 DNA reads as TGTGCCAGCAGTTTAGAGTGGCAGATGCGAGCGGATGAGCAGTTCTTC. It is translated as CASSLEWQMRADEQFF.

A single count supports this clone. The chain recombines TRBV7-2 with TRBJ2-7; D is undetermined. Trimming cost V 3 bases and J 3 bases, with 12 bases left between them. The CDR3 has 14 residues. Germline V gives CDR1 SGHTA, CDR2 FQGNSA. CDR3 DNA sequence: TGTGCCAGCAGCTTCCGTCAGGTGTTCTACGAGCAGTACTTC. Its translation is CASSFRQVFYEQYF.

The rearrangement joins TRBV27 to TRBJ1-5; D might be TRBD1 (6 bases). CDR1 is MNHEY and CDR2 is SMNVEV in the germline V gene (reference sequence). The CDR3 covers 15 residues. The V gene lost 2 bases and the J gene lost 1 base, with 9 bases spanning the gap. CDR3 sequence reads: CASSLDRTSNQPQHF. For the CDR3, the DNA is TGTGCCAGCAGTTTAGACAGGACCAGCAATCAGCCCCAGCATTTT.

The rearrangement links TRBV7-6 to TRBJ2-2; D possibly corresponds to TRBD2 (6 bases). Trimming stripped 3 bases from V and 6 bases from J, with 17 bases between. The germline gives CDR1 SGHVS, CDR2 FNYEAQ. CDR3 length: 16 residues. CDR3 bases: TGTGCCAGCAGCTTTATAATTGGAGGGGTTGCCGGGGAGCTGTTTTTT. This gives the protein CASSFIIGGVAGELFF.

The V call is TRBV9, the J call TRBJ2-2; D possibly corresponds to TRBD2 (5 bases). In germline, CDR1 is SGDLS, CDR2 YYNGEE. The CDR3 spans 14 residues. Trimming stripped 3 bases from V and 5 bases from J, with 11 bases between. For the CDR3, the DNA is TGTGCCAGCAGCGATACTAGAGAAACCGGGGAGCTGTTTTTT. This translates into CASSDTRETGELFF. Full variable domain (remainder filled in from reference TRBV9 and TRBJ2-2): DSGVTQTPKHLITATGQRVTLRCSPRSGDLSVYWYQQSLDQGLQFLIQYYNGEERAKGNILERFSAQQFPDLHSELNLSSLELGDSALYFCASSDTRETGELFFGEGSRLTVL.

As to this clone: The junction departs from the called germline gene at one end, perhaps through a read error. The rearrangement links TRBV13 to TRBJ2-7; 14 bases are shared with TRBD2. This CDR3 is built from 16 residues. Germline V lookup: CDR1 PRHDT, CDR2 FYEKMQ (reference sequence). Here the CDR3 reads CASSLGTSGGAYEQYF. DNA for the CDR3: TGTGCCAGCAGCCTAGGGACTAGCGGGGGTGCCTACGAGCAGTACTTC.

J is TRBJ2-7 and V is TRBV7-9; TRBD2 agrees at 8 bases. Germline CDR1 is SEHNR and CDR2 is FQNEAQ (reference sequence). With V trimmed by 4 bases and J by 2 bases, 7 bases remained unmatched. The CDR3 is 15 residues long. The DNA for the CDR3 is TGTGCCAGCAGCTACGCGGGGGGCGCCACCTACGAGCAGTACTTC. Its protein product is CASSYAGGATYEQYF.

The gene calls are TRBV12-3 or TRBV12-4 and TRBJ1-5; D unresolved. The CDR3 loop spans 13 amino acids. V lost 8 bases to trimming and J lost 3 bases, with 11 bases between them. The CDR3 loop reads CASCWAVNQPQHF. CDR3 in DNA: TGTGCCAGCTGTTGGGCAGTCAATCAGCCCCAGCATTTT.

The V gene is TRBV6-6, the J gene TRBJ2-2; the D is unclear. This CDR3 has 14 residues. V lost 2 bases, J lost 6 bases, and 10 bases lay in between. Germline CDR1 reads MNHNY; CDR2 reads SVGAGI (reference sequence). CDR3 amino acids: CASSYTREAGELFF. The DNA for the CDR3 is TGTGCCAGCAGTTACACCCGCGAGGCCGGGGAGCTGTTTTTT.

This chain links TRBV5-4 with TRBJ1-1; D unclear. With 1 base removed from V and 3 bases from J, the gap between germline ends came to 10 bases. The length of the CDR3 is 14 residues. CDR1 is SGHNT, CDR2 YYREEE, per germline (reference sequence). CDR3 loop: CASSLPRRDTEAFF. In DNA, the CDR3 is TGTGCCAGCAGCTTGCCCCGTCGGGACACTGAAGCTTTCTTT.

The chain couples TRBV7-2 to TRBJ2-5; 12 positions agree with TRBD1. The V gene end was trimmed by 4 bases and the J gene end by 4 bases; junction bases not matched to a gene: 7. Germline V gives CDR1 SGHTA, CDR2 FQGNSA. The CDR3 loop spans 16 amino acids. In DNA, the CDR3 is TGTGCCAGCAGCTCCACCGGGACAGGGGGCAGAGAGACCCAGTACTTC. Amino acids: CASSSTGTGGRETQYF. Using reference TRBV7-2 and TRBJ2-5 for the parts outside the CDR3, the full variable domain is GAGVSQSPSNKVTEKGKDVELRCDPISGHTALYWYRQSLGQGLEFLIYFQGNSAPDKSGLPSDRFSAERTGGSVSTLTIQRTQQEDSAVYLCASSSTGTGGRETQYFGPGTRLLVL.

The chain joins TRBV6-1 to TRBJ2-7, with 8 nucleotides matching TRBD1. Germline assignment: CDR1 MNHNS and CDR2 SASEGT. The CDR3 sequence is 16 residues long. V trimming: 0 bases; J trimming: 2 bases; junction bases outside the gene matches: 6. The CDR3 is CASSEARRDRPYEQYF. As DNA, the CDR3 is TGTGCCAGCAGTGAAGCGCGTCGGGACAGGCCCTACGAGCAGTACTTC.

This clone has just one count. V is TRBV5-1 and J is TRBJ1-1, with D perhaps matching TRBD1 (5 bases). Trimming took 5 bases from V and 3 from J, leaving 14 bases between them. In germline, CDR1 is SGHRS, CDR2 YFSETQ. CDR3 length: 14 residues. The CDR3 spells CASRTRVMDTEAFF. The DNA of the CDR3 is TGCGCCAGCAGAACCAGGGTTATGGACACTGAAGCTTTCTTT.

The chain is built from TRBV9 and TRBJ1-4; 9 nucleotides agree with TRBD1. The CDR3 covers 16 residues. J gave up 4 bases and V 2 bases, and 6 bases lay outside the gene matches. Per the germline V gene, CDR1 is SGDLS and CDR2 is YYNGEE. CDR3 nucleotides: TGTGCCAGCAGCGTCAATCCGGGACAGGGTAATGAAAAACTGTTTTTT. Protein: CASSVNPGQGNEKLFF.

The chain employs TRBV6-2 or TRBV6-3 and TRBJ1-2; 8 bases match TRBD1. There are 14 residues in the CDR3. The V segment lost 6 bases and the J segment 8 bases; nucleotides outside the gene matches: 11. CDR1 and CDR2 from the germline V gene are MNHEY and SVGEGT. CDR3 nucleotide sequence: TGTGCCAGCAGCCCCGTAGAGACAGGGGTCGGCTACACCTTC. Its protein is CASSPVETGVGYTF.

J is TRBJ2-2 and V is TRBV7-2, with 14 bases matching TRBD2. Germline V lookup: CDR1 SGHTA, CDR2 FQGNSA. This CDR3 is built from 16 residues. V gave up 5 bases and J gave up 5 bases; unmatched junction bases: 4. The DNA of the CDR3 is TGTGCCAGCAGCCCGACTAGCGGGAGGGCGACCGGGGAGCTGTTTTTT. Protein product: CASSPTSGRATGELFF.